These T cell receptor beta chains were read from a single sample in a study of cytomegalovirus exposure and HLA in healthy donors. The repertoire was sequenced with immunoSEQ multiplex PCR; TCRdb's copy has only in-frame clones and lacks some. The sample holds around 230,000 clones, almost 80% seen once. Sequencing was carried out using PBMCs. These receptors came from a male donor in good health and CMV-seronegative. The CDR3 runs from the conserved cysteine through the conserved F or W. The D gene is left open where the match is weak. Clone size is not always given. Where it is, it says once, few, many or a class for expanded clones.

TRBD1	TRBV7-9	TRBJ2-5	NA	TGTGCCAGCAGCTGGGCTCCCGGACAGGGCCTCCGGGAGACCCAGTACTTC	CASSWAPGQGLRETQYF
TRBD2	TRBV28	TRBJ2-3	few	TGTGCCAGCAGTTTATTTGTCGGGGGGATCGATACGCAGTATTTT	CASSLFVGGIDTQYF
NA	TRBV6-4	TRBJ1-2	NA	TGTGCCAGCAGTGACCCAGGGCTGGACTACACCTTC	CASSDPGLDYTF
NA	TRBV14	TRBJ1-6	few	TGTGCCAGCAGCCCCCTGGATCAGGGTGGGAATTCACCCCTCCACTTT	CASSPLDQGGNSPLHF
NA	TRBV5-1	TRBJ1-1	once	TGCGCCAGCAGCTTGGGGGGGGGAAACACTGACGCTTTCTTT	CASSLGGGNTDAFF
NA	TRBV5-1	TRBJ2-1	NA	TGCGCCAGCAGCCCGGGGGTGGGAACTGATAATGAGCAGTTCTTC	CASSPGVGTDNEQFF
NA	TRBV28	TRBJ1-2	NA	TGTGCCAGCAGCCCTACCGTGAATGGCTACACCTTC	CASSPTVNGYTF
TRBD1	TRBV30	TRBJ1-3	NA	TGTGCCTGGAGTTTCCGGGACAGGGTTAATTTGGATGGAAACACCATATATTTT	CAWSFRDRVNLDGNTIYF
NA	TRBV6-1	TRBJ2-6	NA	TGTGCCAGCAGTGGCCAGACAGGGAGGCTCCTCTCTGGGGCCAACGTCCTGACTTTC	CASSGQTGRLLSGANVLTF
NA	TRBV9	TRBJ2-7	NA	TGTGCCAGCAGCGTAGGAGGGGGTGAGCAGTACTTC	CASSVGGGEQYF
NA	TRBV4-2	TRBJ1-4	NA	TGTGCCAGCAGCCAAGACTTGGTAGTCGAAGAAAAACTGTTTTTT	CASSQDLVVEEKLFF
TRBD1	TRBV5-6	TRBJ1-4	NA	TGTGCCAGCAGCTTGTTGGACAGGGGGCGGATTGGGGAAAAACTGTTTTTT	CASSLLDRGRIGEKLFF
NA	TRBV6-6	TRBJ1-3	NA	TGTGCCAGCAGTTGGGACAACTCTGGAAACACCATATATTTT	CASSWDNSGNTIYF
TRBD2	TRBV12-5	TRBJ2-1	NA	TGTGCTAGTGGTTTGGACATAGCGGGAGGGAACAATGAGCAGTTCTTC	CASGLDIAGGNNEQFF
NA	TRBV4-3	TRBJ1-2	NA	TGCGCCAGCAGCCCAGGACTTTTGGGCTATGGCTACACCTTC	CASSPGLLGYGYTF
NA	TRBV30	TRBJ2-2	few	TGTGCCTGGAGTGTACCGGCGGGAAGGGAGCTGTTTTTT	CAWSVPAGRELFF
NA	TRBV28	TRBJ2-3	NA	TGTGCCAGCAAGCCGGGGGGCTCGACAGATACGCAGTATTTT	CASKPGGSTDTQYF
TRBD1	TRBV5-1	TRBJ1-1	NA	TGCGCCAGCAGCCCACAGCAGGGGGAGACTGAAGCTTTCTTT	CASSPQQGETEAFF
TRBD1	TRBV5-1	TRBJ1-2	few	TGCGCCAGCAGCTTGGAGGACAGGGCACATGGCTACACCTTC	CASSLEDRAHGYTF
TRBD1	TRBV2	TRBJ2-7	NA	TGTGCCAGCACTGCAGAACTACCGGGACAGGGTCCCTCCTCCTACGAGCAGTACTTC	CASTAELPGQGPSSYEQYF
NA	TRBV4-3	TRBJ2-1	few	TGCGCCAGCAGCCAAGAGCCCCCAGGGTCCTACAATGAGCAGTTCTTC	CASSQEPPGSYNEQFF
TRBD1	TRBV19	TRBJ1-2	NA	TGTGCCAGTAGTATCCCACCGACAGGGCAAGTCGGGTACACCTTC	CASSIPPTGQVGYTF
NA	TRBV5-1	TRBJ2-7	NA	TGCGCCAGCAGCAGGCGGACAGCCGCCTACGAGCAGTACTTC	CASSRRTAAYEQYF
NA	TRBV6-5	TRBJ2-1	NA	TGTGCCCGCCCATTGGGGGGGCATGAGCAGTTCTTC	CARPLGGHEQFF
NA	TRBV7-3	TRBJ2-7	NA	TGTGCCAGCAGCTTAACAGGGGTCGGCTCCTACGAGCAGTACTTC	CASSLTGVGSYEQYF
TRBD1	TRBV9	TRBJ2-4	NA	TGTGCCAGCAGCGTCCGGACAGGGGGGGACATTCAGTACTTC	CASSVRTGGDIQYF
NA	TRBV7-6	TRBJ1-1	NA	TGTGCCAGCAGCTTAGGGACATACACTGAAGCTTTCTTT	CASSLGTYTEAFF
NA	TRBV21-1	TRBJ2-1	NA	TGTGCCAGCAGCACCAGGACAGACAATGAGCAGTTCTTC	CASSTRTDNEQFF
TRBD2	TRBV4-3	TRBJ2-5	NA	TGCGCCAGCAGCCACCGACTAGCGGGGGTTGGGGGAGAGACCCAGTACTTC	CASSHRLAGVGGETQYF
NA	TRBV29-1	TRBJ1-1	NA	TGCAGCGTTGATAGTAGGGCAGGGACTATGAACACTGAAGCTTTCTTT	CSVDSRAGTMNTEAFF
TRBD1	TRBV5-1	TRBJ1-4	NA	TGCGCCAGCAGCTTACAGGGGTCAACTAATGAAAAACTGTTTTTT	CASSLQGSTNEKLFF
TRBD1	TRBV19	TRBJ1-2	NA	TGTGCCAGTACCCTCGACAGGGGTCTTAACTATGGCTACACCTTC	CASTLDRGLNYGYTF
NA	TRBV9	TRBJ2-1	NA	TGTGCCAGCAGCGTAGTCGGGGGCTCCTACAATGAGCAGTTCTTC	CASSVVGGSYNEQFF
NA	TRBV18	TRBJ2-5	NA	TGTGCCAGCTCACCGGCAGGAGAGACCCAGTACTTC	CASSPAGETQYF
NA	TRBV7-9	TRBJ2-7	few	TGTGCCAGCAGCTTAGGTCCGAGCTTTAGCTCCTACGAGCAGTACTTC	CASSLGPSFSSYEQYF
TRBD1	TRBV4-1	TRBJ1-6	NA	TGCGCCAGCAGCGAAAAGGGGCAGGGGGTTTCACCCCTCCACTTT	CASSEKGQGVSPLHF
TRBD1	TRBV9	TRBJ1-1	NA	TGTGCCAGCAGCGACCGGGGACAGGGTCACACTGAAGCTTTCTTT	CASSDRGQGHTEAFF
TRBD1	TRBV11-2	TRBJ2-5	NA	TGTGCCAGCAGCTTCGGACAGGGGGAGACCCAGTACTTC	CASSFGQGETQYF
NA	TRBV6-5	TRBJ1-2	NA	TGTGCCAGCGGCAGTACTACCTATGGCTACACCTTC	CASGSTTYGYTF
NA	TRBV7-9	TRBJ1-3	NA	TGTGCCAGCAGCTTATCCCAAACTGGAAACACCATATATTTT	CASSLSQTGNTIYF
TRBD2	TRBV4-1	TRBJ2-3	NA	TGCGCCAGCAGCCAAGATATGCCGGGACTAGCGGCCACAGATACGCAGTATTTT	CASSQDMPGLAATDTQYF
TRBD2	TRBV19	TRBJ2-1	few	TGTGCCAGTAGCCCCATAGCGGGGGGGCCTGTGAATGAGCAGTTCTTC	CASSPIAGGPVNEQFF
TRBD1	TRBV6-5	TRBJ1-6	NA	TGTGCCAGCAGCTCAGGGGGCAAGGTTGGCTCACCCCTCCACTTT	CASSSGGKVGSPLHF
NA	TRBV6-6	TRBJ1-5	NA	TGTGCCAGCAGTTCACGGGGAGGAGGGCTGGACCAGCCCCAGCATTTT	CASSSRGGGLDQPQHF
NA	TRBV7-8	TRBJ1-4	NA	TGTGCCAGCAGCTTAGCGGAGAGGGAAGTAAAACTGTTTTTT	CASSLAEREVKLFF
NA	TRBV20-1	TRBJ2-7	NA	TGCAGTGCTACCCTAGCATACGAGCAGTACTTC	CSATLAYEQYF
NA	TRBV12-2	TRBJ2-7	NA	TGTGCAAGTCGCTTAAGGGGCAGGGGTCCCGTTTTGGCCCTCTACGAGCAGTACTTC	CASRLRGRGPVLALYEQYF
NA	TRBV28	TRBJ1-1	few	TGTGCCAGCAGTCCCTATACAGGGATGAACACTGAAGCTTTCTTT	CASSPYTGMNTEAFF
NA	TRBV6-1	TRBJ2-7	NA	TGTGCCAGCAGTGAAGCGAGGGGGTGGGGTAAGCAGTACTTC	CASSEARGWGKQYF
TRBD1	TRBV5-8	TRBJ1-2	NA	TGTGCCAGCAGCTTGGTCGTCGGGACAGTCTATGGCTACACCTTC	CASSLVVGTVYGYTF
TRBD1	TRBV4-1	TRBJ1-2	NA	TGCGCCAGCAGCCCGGGACAGGGGGCGTATGGCTACACCTTC	CASSPGQGAYGYTF
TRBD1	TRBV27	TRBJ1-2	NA	TGTGCCAGCAGTGCCTCCGGGACAGTCTATGGCTACACCTTC	CASSASGTVYGYTF
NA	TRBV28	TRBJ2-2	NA	TGTGCCAGCAGCCTCACAGGGTCGGCCGGGGAGCTGTTTTTT	CASSLTGSAGELFF
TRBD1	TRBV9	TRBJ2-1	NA	TGTGCCAGCAGCCCCGGACAGGGGGTCGATGAGCAGTTCTTC	CASSPGQGVDEQFF